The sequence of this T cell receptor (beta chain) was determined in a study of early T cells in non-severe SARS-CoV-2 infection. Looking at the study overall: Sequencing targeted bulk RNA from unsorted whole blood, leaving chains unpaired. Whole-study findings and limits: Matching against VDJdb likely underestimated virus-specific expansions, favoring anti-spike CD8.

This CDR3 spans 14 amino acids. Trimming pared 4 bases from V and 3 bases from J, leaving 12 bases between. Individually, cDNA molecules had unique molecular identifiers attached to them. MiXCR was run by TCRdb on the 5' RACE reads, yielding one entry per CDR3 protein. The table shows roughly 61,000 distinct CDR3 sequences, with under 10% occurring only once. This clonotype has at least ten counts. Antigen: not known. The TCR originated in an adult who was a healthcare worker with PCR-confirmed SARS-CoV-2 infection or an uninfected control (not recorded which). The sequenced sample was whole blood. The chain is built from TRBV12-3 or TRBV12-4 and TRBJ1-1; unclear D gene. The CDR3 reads CASSYVGMDTEAFF. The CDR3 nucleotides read TGTGCCAGCAGTTACGTGGGAATGGACACTGAAGCTTTCTTT.